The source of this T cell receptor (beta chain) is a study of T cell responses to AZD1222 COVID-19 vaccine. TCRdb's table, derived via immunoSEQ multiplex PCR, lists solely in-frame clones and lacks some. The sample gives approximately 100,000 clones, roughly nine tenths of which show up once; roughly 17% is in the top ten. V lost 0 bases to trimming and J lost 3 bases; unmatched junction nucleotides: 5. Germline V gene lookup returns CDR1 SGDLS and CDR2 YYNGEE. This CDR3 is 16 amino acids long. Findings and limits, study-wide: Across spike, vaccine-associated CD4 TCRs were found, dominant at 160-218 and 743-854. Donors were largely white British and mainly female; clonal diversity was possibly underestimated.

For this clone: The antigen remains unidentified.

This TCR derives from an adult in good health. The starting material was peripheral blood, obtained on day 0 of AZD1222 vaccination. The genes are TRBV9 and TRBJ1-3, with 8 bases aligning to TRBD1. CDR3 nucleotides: TGTGCCAGCAGCGTAGGACAGGGGATAGGTGGAAACACCATATATTTT. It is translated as CASSVGQGIGGNTIYF.